These 18 T cell receptor beta chains share one sample of origin, sequenced in a study of molecular identifiers for immune sequencing clone quantification. TCRdb independently ran MiXCR on the PCR reads; one entry per CDR3 protein. The data contain a few hundred thousand distinct CDR3 sequences, around a fifth of them singletons. The sequencing sample was made of naive CD8+ T cells from blood, with Jurkat cell RNA spiked in. Subset here: FACS-sorted CD8+CD4-CCR7+CD45RA+ naive T cells. The receptors were gathered from a human donor in good health. Some libraries in this study had Jurkat cell RNA spiked in.

On this clonotype itself: A much larger clone is a single base away; this may be a read error. This chain joins TRBV12-3 or TRBV12-4 and TRBJ2-3, with 11 bases that match TRBD2. Trimming took 8 bases from V and 8 from J; bases not matched to a gene: 12. CDR3 size: 15 residues. This chain's CDR3 is CASSISSGGPGTQYF. The CDR3 bases are TGTGCCAGCTCAATTTCTAGCGGGGGGCCAGGTACGCAGTATTTT.

This clonotype showed up just once. A much larger clone lies one base from this, so it may be a read error. V is TRBV7-2 and J is TRBJ1-2; D is uncertain. Trimming stripped 2 bases from V and 8 bases from J, with 15 bases between. From germline, CDR1 is SGHTA and CDR2 FQGNSA. CDR3 length: 14 residues. CDR3 amino acids: CASSLCSGRGGYTF. Here the CDR3 DNA reads TGTGCCAGCAGCTTATGTTCAGGCCGCGGCGGCTACACCTTC.

The sample holds a few counts of this clonotype. The V gene is TRBV28, the J gene TRBJ2-5; 7 bases map to TRBD2. The V segment lost 8 bases and the J segment 4 bases; nucleotides outside the gene matches: 13. Germline CDR1 is MDHEN and CDR2 is SYDVKM. The CDR3 is made up of 15 amino acids. The CDR3: CASRHHGGSGETQYF. The CDR3 coding sequence is TGTGCCAGCCGCCACCACGGGGGGAGTGGAGAGACCCAGTACTTC.

Notes on this clonotype: This may come from a read error, since a much larger clone is one base off. The conserved phenylalanine or tryptophan is not found at the CDR3 terminus, so this likely reflects a read error. The chain is built from TRBV7-9 and TRBJ2-3, with TRBD1 matching over 8 bases. This CDR3 is built from 15 residues. Germline CDR1 reads SEHNR; CDR2 reads FQNEAQ (reference sequence). The V and J ends lost 6 bases and 0 bases, in that order; junction bases with no gene match: 5. This chain's CDR3 is CASRLGQESTDTQYS. The CDR3 DNA sequence: TGTGCCAGCAGACTGGGACAGGAGAGCACAGATACGCAGTATTCT.

This clonotype has a handful of counts. The V gene is TRBV10-3, the J gene TRBJ2-7; no clear D. Germline CDR1 ENHRY, CDR2 SYGVKD. V gave up 6 bases and J gave up 3 bases, with 12 bases separating them. There are 13 residues in the CDR3. CDR3 loop: CAIRPENLYEQYF. CDR3 nucleotide sequence: TGTGCCATCAGGCCCGAGAACCTCTACGAGCAGTACTTC.

In this sample, this clonotype turned up a few times. The V call is TRBV27, the J call TRBJ2-2, with a weak D call TRBD2 (5 bases). Looked up from germline, CDR1 is MNHEY and CDR2 is SMNVEV (reference sequence). V lost 0 bases, J lost 7 bases, and 15 bases lay in between. CDR3 size: 16 residues. This CDR3 reads CASSLSRPGGVGELFF. The CDR3 bases are TGTGCCAGCAGTTTATCGAGGCCTGGAGGAGTCGGGGAGCTGTTTTTT.

About this clonotype: This may arise from a read error, as a much more abundant clone is one base away. The chain carries TRBV7-9 and TRBJ1-6; D gene ambiguous. The germline V gene has CDR1 SEHNR and CDR2 FQNEAQ (reference sequence). Between the trimmed V and J ends, which lost 1 base and 5 bases, there was a span of 6 bases. This CDR3 has 14 amino acids. CDR3 residues: CASSLDLNNSPLHF. Written as DNA, the CDR3 is TGTGCCAGCAGCTTAGACTTAAATAATTCACCCCTCCACTTT. The whole variable domain, remainder taken from reference TRBV7-9 and TRBJ1-6, is DTGVSQNPRHKITKRGQNVTFRCDPISEHNRLYWYRQTLGQGPEFLTYFQNEAQLEKSRLLSDRFSAERPKGSFSTLEIQRTEQGDSAMYLCASSLDLNNSPLHFGNGTRLTVT.

In its sample, this clonotype was seen a few times. The chain couples TRBV4-2 to TRBJ2-7; perhaps TRBD2 as D (6 bases). The CDR3 runs 16 residues. Trimming removed 3 bases at V and 3 bases at J, with 18 bases between. Germline V gene lookup returns CDR1 LGHNA and CDR2 YNFKEQ. This CDR3 is CASSHARGREDYEQYF. DNA of the CDR3: TGTGCCAGCAGCCATGCCCGAGGTAGGGAGGACTACGAGCAGTACTTC.

The table lists this clonotype with a count of one. A much larger clonotype is one base distant, so this may be a read error. This rearrangement joins TRBV4-3 to TRBJ2-7; TRBD1 matches at 8 bases. Germline V lookup: CDR1 LGHNA, CDR2 YSLEER. The CDR3 has 14 residues. DNA of the CDR3: TGCGCCAGCGGCCAACGTCAGGGGGCCCACGAGCAGTACTTC. Translated: CASGQRQGAHEQYF.

This clonotype was picked up many times. The chain links TRBV28 to TRBJ2-5; D ambiguous. Germline V lookup: CDR1 MDHEN, CDR2 SYDVKM. Trimming left V 6 bases short and J 7 bases short, with 12 bases between. There are 12 residues in the CDR3. DNA for the CDR3: TGTGCCAGCAGCCCCGACGCTGGGACCCAGTACTTC. Its translation is CASSPDAGTQYF.

This clonotype was observed a handful of times. The chain links TRBV13 to TRBJ2-1; 8 nucleotides agree with TRBD2. V was pared by 5 bases and J by 8 bases, with 11 bases of the junction left unmatched. The CDR3 contains 15 residues. Germline values: CDR1 PRHDT, CDR2 FYEKMQ (reference sequence). The CDR3 DNA sequence: TGTGCCAGCAGCCCGCCCGGGACTAGGGAAGATGAGCAGTTCTTC. It translates to CASSPPGTREDEQFF. Complete variable domain (other parts from reference TRBV13 and TRBJ2-1): AAGVIQSPRHLIKEKRETATLKCYPIPRHDTVYWYQQGPGQDPQFLISFYEKMQSDKGSIPDRFSAQQFSDYHSELNMSSLELGDSALYFCASSPPGTREDEQFFGPGTRLTVL.

In the case of this clonotype: Being one base from a much bigger clone, this may be a read error. The genes are TRBV19 and TRBJ1-5, with 11 bases aligning to TRBD1. The CDR3 totals 14 residues. Germline CDR1 and CDR2: LNHDA and SQIVND (reference sequence). CDR3 protein: CASARDRGIQSQHF. CDR3 in DNA: TGTGCCAGTGCCCGGGACAGGGGGATTCAGTCCCAGCATTTT.

This clonotype was detected ten times or more. The V and J genes are TRBV19 and TRBJ2-7, with D perhaps TRBD2 (5 bases). The CDR3 consists of 14 residues. CDR1 and CDR2 (germline): LNHDA, SQIVND (reference sequence). Deletions cut 4 bases from V and 7 bases from J, with 17 bases between. The CDR3 protein is CASSTLQFPGEQYF. The CDR3, as DNA: TGTGCCAGTAGTACCCTACAGTTCCCGGGGGAGCAGTACTTC.

For this clonotype: A single base separates this from a much larger clone, so it may be a read error. This chain links TRBV30 with TRBJ1-1, with 8 bases fitting TRBD1. Germline V gives CDR1 GTSNPN, CDR2 SVGIG (reference sequence). The CDR3 is made up of 15 amino acids. For the CDR3, the DNA is TGTGTCTGGAGCAGTCCCGGGACAGGAAACACTGAAGCTTTCTTT. It is translated as CVWSSPGTGNTEAFF.

The chain combines TRBV9 with TRBJ2-2; 10 nucleotides match TRBD1. The CDR3 spans 20 residues. Trimming took 3 bases from V and 0 from J; bases not matched to a gene: 14. Germline lookup yields CDR1 SGDLS and CDR2 YYNGEE. CDR3 nucleotides: TGTGCCAGCAGCGAACAAGTAAGAGACAGGGGGCTACCGAACACCGGGGAGCTGTTTTTT. Its protein product is CASSEQVRDRGLPNTGELFF.

The rearrangement uses TRBV4-3 and TRBJ2-7, with TRBD1 matching over 8 bases. Germline CDR1 is LGHNA and CDR2 is YSLEER. The trim removed 1 base at V and 4 bases at J, leaving 9 bases unmatched. CDR3 length: 16 amino acids. The CDR3 protein is CASSQGTGQGAYEQYF. CDR3 DNA sequence: TGCGCCAGCAGCCAAGGGACGGGGCAGGGGGCTTACGAGCAGTACTTC.

CDR3 bases: TGCAGCGTTACGCTAAGAGGGACAGGCCCTTATAGCAATCAGCCCCAGCATTTT. Protein: CSVTLRGTGPYSNQPQHF. This sequence joins TRBV29-1 and TRBJ1-5; 8 bases map to TRBD1. After removal of 5 bases from V and 0 bases from J, the junction contained 15 bases not matched to a gene. The CDR3 is 18 amino acids. CDR1 SQVTM and CDR2 ANQGSEA come from the germline V gene.

This clonotype has a count of ten or more. This chain links TRBV6-6 with TRBJ1-5; no clear D gene. Germline CDR1 MNHNY, CDR2 SVGAGI (reference sequence). Trimming removed 6 bases at V and 4 bases at J, with 10 bases between. The CDR3 runs to 13 residues. The CDR3 spells CASRAITNQPQHF. In DNA form, the CDR3 reads TGTGCCAGCAGAGCGATAACTAATCAGCCCCAGCATTTT.